Listed here is a single T cell receptor (beta chain). The clone's antigen remains unknown. Base-call qualities are not available, and no considerably larger clone is one nucleotide away. For CDR1 and CDR2, the germline V gene lists MGHRA and YSYEKL. Trimming removed 1 base from V and 5 bases from J, leaving 6 bases between the germline ends. Reading from cysteine to phenylalanine, the CDR3 counts 13 amino acids. Just CDR3 DNA is preserved here, 39 bases in frame from base 1. The data derive from a study of blood T cell repertoires in COVID-19 (dated by TCRdb to about 2020). For the study in its entirety: Samples from collaborators originated in the United States, Italy and Spain and spanned both the acute and convalescent phases of COVID-19. The prospective study material was composed of cDNA or gDNA derived from T cells, B-cell-depleted T cells, or PBMCs. Deeply sampled blood TCRbeta repertoires from subjects exposed to, actively infected with, or recovered from COVID-19 were included in the dataset. The repertoires were released in a freely available public database meant as a resource for research on the immune response to SARS-CoV-2. The samples were drawn from the first 160 participants of the ongoing ImmuneRACE study and from 1,254 subjects provided by 6 global collaborators. The sample metadata nearly always contained a de-identified subject ID, COVID-19 status, age in years and sex. Where available, HLA class I and class II types were obtained from metadata supplied by the sample provider rather than from assay-based typing. Beyond this particular receptor, the publication reports: How much clinical and demographic metadata was included differed by source and by participant, and the metadata was provided uncurated.

The immunoSEQ Assay, a bias-controlled multiplex PCR, was used to amplify TCRbeta CDR3 regions from genomic DNA. From the authors' description of their analysis: The number of nucleated cells in each sample was estimated from the amplification of reference gene primers within the assay. To quantify the absolute abundance of each unique TCRbeta CDR3 rearrangement, sequence reads were collapsed and filtered. For each sample, productive Simpson clonality was calculated as the square root of Simpson's diversity index over productive rearrangements. Imported from immuneACCESS, the table was reduced by TCRdb to in-frame sequences with V and J called. These copies leave out some clones; in studies compared against another copy, an unresolved V gene accounts for under half, and the cause of the remainder is not known. D and trimming come from the DNA, and the V and J calls and clone size come from that table. The sample table shows 95,000 or so clones, and 81% are seen once. 4% to 6% of the sample comes from the top ten.

In Seattle, one collaborating source enrolled patients while the infection was active and tracked those patients longitudinally over the course of disease. Whole blood was collected in K2EDTA tubes by collaborating institutions according to the institutions' own protocols. For TCRbeta analysis, collaborator samples were shipped as frozen whole blood, as isolated PBMCs, or as DNA extracted from either sample type. The chain is encoded by TRBV4-1 joined to TRBJ1-5, with the D gene not confidently named. The receptor was isolated from a man of 80 years or more with COVID-19, enrolled during active disease. The sequencing sample was made of peripheral blood. The DNA sequence is given as TGCGCCAGCAGCCAAGTAACAGATCAGCCCCAGCATTTT. Its translation is CASSQVTDQPQHF.